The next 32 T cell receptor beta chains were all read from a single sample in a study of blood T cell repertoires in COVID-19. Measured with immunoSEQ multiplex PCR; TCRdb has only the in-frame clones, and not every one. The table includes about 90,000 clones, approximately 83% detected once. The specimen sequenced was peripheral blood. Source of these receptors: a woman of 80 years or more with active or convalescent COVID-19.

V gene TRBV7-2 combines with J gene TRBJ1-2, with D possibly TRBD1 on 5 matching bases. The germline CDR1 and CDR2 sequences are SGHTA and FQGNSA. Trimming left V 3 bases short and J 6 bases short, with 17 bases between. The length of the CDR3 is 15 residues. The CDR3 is CASSFQAGTWDGYTF. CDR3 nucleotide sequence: TGTGCCAGCAGCTTCCAGGCAGGGACTTGGGATGGCTACACCTTC.

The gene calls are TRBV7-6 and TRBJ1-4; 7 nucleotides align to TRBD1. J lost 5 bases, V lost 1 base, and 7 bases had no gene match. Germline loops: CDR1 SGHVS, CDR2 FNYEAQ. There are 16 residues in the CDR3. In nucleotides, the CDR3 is TGTGCCAGCAGCTTAGGAAGGGGGCGGAGGAATGAAAAACTGTTTTTT. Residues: CASSLGRGRRNEKLFF.

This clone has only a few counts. CDR3 protein: CASSLTSGRGFDEQFF. The CDR3 DNA reads as TGCGCCAGCAGCTTGACTAGCGGGAGGGGGTTCGATGAGCAGTTCTTC. J is TRBJ2-1 and V is TRBV5-1; 13 positions agree with TRBD2. The CDR3 is 16 amino acids. V lost 1 base, J lost 8 bases, and 6 bases stayed unmatched. Germline V CDR1 and CDR2: SGHRS, YFSETQ.

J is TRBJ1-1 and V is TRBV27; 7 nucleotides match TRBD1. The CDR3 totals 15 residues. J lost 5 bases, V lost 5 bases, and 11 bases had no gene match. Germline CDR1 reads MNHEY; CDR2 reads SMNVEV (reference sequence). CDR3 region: CASSPFGGQATEAFF. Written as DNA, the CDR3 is TGTGCCAGCAGTCCATTCGGCGGACAGGCAACTGAAGCTTTCTTT.

The CDR3 DNA follows: TGTGCCAGCAGCGCTGGACACGAAGACTATGGCTACACCTTC. As protein: CASSAGHEDYGYTF. The chain is built from TRBV9 and TRBJ1-2, with a tentative D call TRBD1 (5 bases). Germline V gene sequence: CDR1 SGDLS, CDR2 YYNGEE. CDR3 length equals 14 residues. Trimming removed 3 bases at V and 3 bases at J, with 12 bases between.

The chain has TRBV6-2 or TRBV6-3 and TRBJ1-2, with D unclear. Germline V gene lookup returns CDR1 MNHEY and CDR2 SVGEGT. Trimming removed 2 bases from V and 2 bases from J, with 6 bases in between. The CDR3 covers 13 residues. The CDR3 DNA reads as TGTGCCAGCAGTTACGACAAAAACTATGGCTACACCTTC. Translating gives CASSYDKNYGYTF.

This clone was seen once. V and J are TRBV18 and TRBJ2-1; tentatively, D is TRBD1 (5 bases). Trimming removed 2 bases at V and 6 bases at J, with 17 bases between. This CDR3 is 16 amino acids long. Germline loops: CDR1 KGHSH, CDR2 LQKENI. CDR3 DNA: TGTGCCAGCTCACCAAACGGCAGGGAAATTAGCAATGAGCAGTTCTTC. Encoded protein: CASSPNGREISNEQFF. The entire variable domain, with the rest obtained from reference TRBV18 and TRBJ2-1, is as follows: NAGVMQNPRHLVRRRGQEARLRCSPMKGHSHVYWYRQLPEEGLKFMVYLQKENIIDESGMPKERFSAEFPKEGPSILRIQQVVRGDSAAYFCASSPNGREISNEQFFGPGTRLTVL.

Here the CDR3 DNA reads TGCGCCAGCAGCCAATCCCCCGGACAGGGCACCTACGAGCAGTACTTC. It is translated as CASSQSPGQGTYEQYF. V usage is TRBV4-1 and J usage is TRBJ2-7, with 8 bases lining up with TRBD1. This CDR3 is 16 amino acids long. V was clipped by 2 bases and J by 2 bases; unmatched bases: 8. Germline CDR1 MGHRA, CDR2 YSYEKL.

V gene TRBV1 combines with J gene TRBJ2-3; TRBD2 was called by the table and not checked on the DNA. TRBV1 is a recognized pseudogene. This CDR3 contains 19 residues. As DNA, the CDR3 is TGCACCAGCAGCCAAGGCCTAGCGGGAGCCGAGTTTAGCACAGATACGCAGTATTTT. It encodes CTSSQGLAGAEFSTDTQYF.

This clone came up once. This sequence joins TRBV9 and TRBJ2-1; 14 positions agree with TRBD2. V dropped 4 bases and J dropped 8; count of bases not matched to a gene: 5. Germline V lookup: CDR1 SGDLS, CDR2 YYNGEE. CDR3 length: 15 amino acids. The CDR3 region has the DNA TGTGCCAGCAGCAAGACTAGCGGGAGGGCCGATGAGCAGTTCTTC. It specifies CASSKTSGRADEQFF.

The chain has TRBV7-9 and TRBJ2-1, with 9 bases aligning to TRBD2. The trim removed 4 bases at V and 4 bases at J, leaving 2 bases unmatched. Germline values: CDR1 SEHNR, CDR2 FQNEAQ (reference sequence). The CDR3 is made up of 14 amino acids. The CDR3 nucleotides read TGTGCCAGCAGCTCTACTAGCGGGTACAATGAGCAGTTCTTC. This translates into CASSSTSGYNEQFF.

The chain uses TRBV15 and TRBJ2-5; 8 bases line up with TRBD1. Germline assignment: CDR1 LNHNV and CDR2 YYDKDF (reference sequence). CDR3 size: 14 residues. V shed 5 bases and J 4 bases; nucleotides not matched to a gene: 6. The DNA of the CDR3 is TGTGCCACCAGCGGGGACAGGTCATCAGAGACCCAGTACTTC. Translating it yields CATSGDRSSETQYF.

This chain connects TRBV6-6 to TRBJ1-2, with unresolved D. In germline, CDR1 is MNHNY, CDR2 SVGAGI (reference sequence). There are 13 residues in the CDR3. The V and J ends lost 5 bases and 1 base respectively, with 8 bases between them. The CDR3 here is CASSPGYNYGYTF. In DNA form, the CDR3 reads TGTGCCAGCAGTCCCGGGTATAACTATGGCTACACCTTC.

The CDR3 nucleotides are TGTGCCAGCAGTGAATTGGGGACACCAAATGAAAAACTGTTTTTT. Translated: CASSELGTPNEKLFF. The chain links TRBV2 to TRBJ1-4, with D perhaps TRBD1 (6 bases). CDR3 length equals 15 residues. Trimming stripped 2 bases from V and 5 bases from J, with 12 bases between. CDR1 is SNHLY, CDR2 FYNNEI, per germline. The full variable domain, completed using reference TRBV2 and TRBJ1-4, is EPEVTQTPSHQVTQMGQEVILRCVPISNHLYFYWYRQILGQKVEFLVSFYNNEISEKSEIFDDQFSVERPDGSNFTLKIRSTKLEDSAMYFCASSELGTPNEKLFFGSGTQLSVL.

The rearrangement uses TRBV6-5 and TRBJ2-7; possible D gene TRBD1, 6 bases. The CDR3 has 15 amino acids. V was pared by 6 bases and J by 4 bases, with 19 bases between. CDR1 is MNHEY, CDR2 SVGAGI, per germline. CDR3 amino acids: CASRGTGTRQYEQYF. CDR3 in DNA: TGTGCCAGCAGAGGTACCGGGACACGTCAATACGAGCAGTACTTC.

CDR3 residues: CASSLPGTGGGEQYF. CDR3 nucleotide sequence: TGCGCCAGCAGCCTTCCCGGGACAGGGGGTGGCGAGCAGTACTTC. The chain uses TRBV5-1 and TRBJ2-7; TRBD1 matches at 11 bases. V lost 4 bases and J lost 6; bases outside the gene matches: 9. The length of the CDR3 is 15 residues. Germline V CDR1 and CDR2: SGHRS, YFSETQ.

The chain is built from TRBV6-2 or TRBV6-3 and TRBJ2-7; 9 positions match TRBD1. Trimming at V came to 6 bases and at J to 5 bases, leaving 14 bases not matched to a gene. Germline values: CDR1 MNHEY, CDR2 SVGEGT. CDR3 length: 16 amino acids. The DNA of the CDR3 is TGTGCCAGCAGCCTACCCACCGGGACAGGGTACCACGAGCAGTACTTC. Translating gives CASSLPTGTGYHEQYF.

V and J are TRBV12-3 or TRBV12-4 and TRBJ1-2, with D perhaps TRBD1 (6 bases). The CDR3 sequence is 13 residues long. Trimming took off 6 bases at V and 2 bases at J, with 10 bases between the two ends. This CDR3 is CASSRDTNYGYTF. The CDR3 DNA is TGTGCCAGCAGCCGGGACACCAACTATGGCTACACCTTC.

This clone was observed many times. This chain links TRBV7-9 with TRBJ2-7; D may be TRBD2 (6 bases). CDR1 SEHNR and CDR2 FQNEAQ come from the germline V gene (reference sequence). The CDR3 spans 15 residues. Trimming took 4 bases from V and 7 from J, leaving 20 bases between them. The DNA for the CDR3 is TGTGCCAGCAGCTCGACTAGACTGGGACTTCGAGAGCAGTACTTC. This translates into CASSSTRLGLREQYF.

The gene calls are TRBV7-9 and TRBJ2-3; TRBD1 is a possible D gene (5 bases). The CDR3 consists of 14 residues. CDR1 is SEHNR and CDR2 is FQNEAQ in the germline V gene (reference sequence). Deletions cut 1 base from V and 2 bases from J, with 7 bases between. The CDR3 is CASSLEGSTDTQYF. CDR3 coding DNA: TGTGCCAGCAGCTTAGAGGGGTCCACAGATACGCAGTATTTT. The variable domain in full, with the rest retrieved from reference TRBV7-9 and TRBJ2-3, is DTGVSQNPRHKITKRGQNVTFRCDPISEHNRLYWYRQTLGQGPEFLTYFQNEAQLEKSRLLSDRFSAERPKGSFSTLEIQRTEQGDSAMYLCASSLEGSTDTQYFGPGTRLTVL.

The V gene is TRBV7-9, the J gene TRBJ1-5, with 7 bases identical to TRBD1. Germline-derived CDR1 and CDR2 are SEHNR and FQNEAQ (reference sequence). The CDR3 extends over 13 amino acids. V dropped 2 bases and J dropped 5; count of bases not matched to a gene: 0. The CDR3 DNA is TGTGCCAGCAGCTTAACAGGGGATCAGCCCCAGCATTTT. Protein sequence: CASSLTGDQPQHF.

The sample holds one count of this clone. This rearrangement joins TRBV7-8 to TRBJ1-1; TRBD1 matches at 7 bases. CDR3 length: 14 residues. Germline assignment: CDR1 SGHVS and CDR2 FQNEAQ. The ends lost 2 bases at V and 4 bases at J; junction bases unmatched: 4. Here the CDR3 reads CASSLIGGGTEAFF. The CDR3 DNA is TGTGCCAGCAGCTTAATAGGGGGCGGCACTGAAGCTTTCTTT.

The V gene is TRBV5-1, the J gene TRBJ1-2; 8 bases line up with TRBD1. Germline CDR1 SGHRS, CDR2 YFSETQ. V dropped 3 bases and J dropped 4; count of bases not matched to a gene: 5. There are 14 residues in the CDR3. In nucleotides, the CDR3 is TGCGCCAGCAGCTCGGACAGGGTGAGCTATGGCTACACCTTC. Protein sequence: CASSSDRVSYGYTF.

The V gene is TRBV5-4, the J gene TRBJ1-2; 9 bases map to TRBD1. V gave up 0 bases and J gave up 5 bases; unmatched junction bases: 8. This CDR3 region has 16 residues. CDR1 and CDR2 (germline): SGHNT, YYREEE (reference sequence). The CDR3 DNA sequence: TGTGCCAGCAGCTTGGCCGACGGGACAGGGAGGTATGGCTACACCTTC. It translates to CASSLADGTGRYGYTF.

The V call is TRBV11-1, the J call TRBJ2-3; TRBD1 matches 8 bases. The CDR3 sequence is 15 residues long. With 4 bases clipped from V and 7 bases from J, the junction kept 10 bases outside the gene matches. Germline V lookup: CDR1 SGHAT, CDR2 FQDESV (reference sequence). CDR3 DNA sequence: TGTGCCAGCAGCTCAACACGACAGGGGTGGAATACGCAGTATTTT. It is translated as CASSSTRQGWNTQYF.

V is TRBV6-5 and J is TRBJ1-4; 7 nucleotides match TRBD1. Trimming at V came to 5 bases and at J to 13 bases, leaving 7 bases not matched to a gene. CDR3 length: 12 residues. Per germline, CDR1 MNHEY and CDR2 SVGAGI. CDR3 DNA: TGTGCCAGCAGTCCAGGGGGATTCAGACTGTTTTTT. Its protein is CASSPGGFRLFF.

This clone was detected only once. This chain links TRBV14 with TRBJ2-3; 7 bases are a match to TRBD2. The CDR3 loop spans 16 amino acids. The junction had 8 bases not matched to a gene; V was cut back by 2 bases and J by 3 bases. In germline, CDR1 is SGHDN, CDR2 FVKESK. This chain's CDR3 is CASSQMTSSPTDTQYF. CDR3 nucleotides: TGTGCCAGCAGCCAAATGACTAGCTCCCCTACAGATACGCAGTATTTT.

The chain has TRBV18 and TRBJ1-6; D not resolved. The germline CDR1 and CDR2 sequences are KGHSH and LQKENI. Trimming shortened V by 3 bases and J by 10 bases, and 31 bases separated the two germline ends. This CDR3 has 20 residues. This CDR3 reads CASSPDLPVAGARRSSPLHF. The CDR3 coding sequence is TGTGCCAGCTCACCCGACCTACCAGTTGCCGGAGCCCGGAGGAGCTCACCCCTCCACTTT.

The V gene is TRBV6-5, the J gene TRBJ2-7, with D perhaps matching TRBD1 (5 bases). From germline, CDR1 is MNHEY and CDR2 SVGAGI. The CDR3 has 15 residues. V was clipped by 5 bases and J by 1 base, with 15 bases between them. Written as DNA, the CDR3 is TGTGCCAGCAGTACCTTCAGGACACGTTCCTACGAGCAGTACTTC. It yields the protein CASSTFRTRSYEQYF.

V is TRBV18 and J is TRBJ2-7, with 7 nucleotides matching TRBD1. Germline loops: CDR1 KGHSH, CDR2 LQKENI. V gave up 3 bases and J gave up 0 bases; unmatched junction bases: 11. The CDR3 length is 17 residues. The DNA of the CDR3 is TGTGCCAGCTCACCGGAGTCAGGACAGGCGAGCTCCTACGAGCAGTACTTC. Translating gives CASSPESGQASSYEQYF.

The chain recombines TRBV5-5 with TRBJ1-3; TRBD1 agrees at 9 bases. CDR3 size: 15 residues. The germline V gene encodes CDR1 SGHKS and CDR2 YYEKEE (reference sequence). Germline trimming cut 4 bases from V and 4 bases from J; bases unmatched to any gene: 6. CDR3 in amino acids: CASSTDRGTGNTIYF. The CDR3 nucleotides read TGTGCCAGCAGCACGGACAGGGGTACCGGAAACACCATATATTTT.

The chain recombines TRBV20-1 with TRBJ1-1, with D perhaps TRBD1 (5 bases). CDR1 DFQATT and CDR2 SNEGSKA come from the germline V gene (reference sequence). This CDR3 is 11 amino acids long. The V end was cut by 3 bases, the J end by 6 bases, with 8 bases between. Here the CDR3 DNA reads TGCAGTGCTAGTTTGGGGCCTGAAGCTTTCTTT. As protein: CSASLGPEAFF.